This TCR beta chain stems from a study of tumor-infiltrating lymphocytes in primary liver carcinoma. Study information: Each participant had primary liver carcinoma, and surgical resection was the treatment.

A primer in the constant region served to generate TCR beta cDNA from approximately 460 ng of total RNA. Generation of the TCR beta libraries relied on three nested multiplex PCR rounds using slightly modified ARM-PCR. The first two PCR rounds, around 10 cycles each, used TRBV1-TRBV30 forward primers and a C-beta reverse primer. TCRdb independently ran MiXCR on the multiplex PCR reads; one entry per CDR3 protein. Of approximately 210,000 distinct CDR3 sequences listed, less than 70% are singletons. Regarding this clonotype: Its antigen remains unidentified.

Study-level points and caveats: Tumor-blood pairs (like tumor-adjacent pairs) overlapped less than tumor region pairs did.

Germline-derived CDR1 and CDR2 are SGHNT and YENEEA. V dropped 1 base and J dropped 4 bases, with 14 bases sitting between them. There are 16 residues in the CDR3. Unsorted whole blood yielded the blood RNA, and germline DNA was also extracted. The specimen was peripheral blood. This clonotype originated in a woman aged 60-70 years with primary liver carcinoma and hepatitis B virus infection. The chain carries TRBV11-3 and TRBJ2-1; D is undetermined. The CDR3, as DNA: TGTGCCAGCAGCTTAGCCCCAGCTGGGGTATACAATGAGCAGTTCTTC. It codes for CASSLAPAGVYNEQFF. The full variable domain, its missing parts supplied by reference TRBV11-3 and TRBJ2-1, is EAGVVQSPRYKIIEKKQPVAFWCNPISGHNTLYWYLQNLGQGPELLIRYENEEAVDDSQLPKDRFSAERLKGVDSTLKIQPAELGDSAVYLCASSLAPAGVYNEQFFGPGTRLTVL.